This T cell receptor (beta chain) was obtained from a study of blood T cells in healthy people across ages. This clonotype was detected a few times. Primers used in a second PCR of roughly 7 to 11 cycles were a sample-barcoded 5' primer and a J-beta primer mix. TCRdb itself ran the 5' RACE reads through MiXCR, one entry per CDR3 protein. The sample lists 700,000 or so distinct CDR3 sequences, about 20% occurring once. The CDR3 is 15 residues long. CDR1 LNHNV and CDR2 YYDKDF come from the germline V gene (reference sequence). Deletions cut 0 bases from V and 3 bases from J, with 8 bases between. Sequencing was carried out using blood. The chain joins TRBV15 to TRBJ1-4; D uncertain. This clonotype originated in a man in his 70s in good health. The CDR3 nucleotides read TGTGCCACCAGCAGAGAACACAGCTCTAATGAAAAACTGTTTTTT. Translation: CATSREHSSNEKLFF.